Ten or more counts support the clone carrying this T cell receptor beta chain. This specimen belongs to a study of human T cells and chemical hapten exposure. Study overall: Minor pooled library volume differences mainly drove per-sample TCR yield variation.

The germline gives CDR1 KGHSH, CDR2 LQKENI. The CDR3 spans 16 residues. Trimming shortened V by 0 bases and J by 3 bases, and 14 bases separated the two germline ends. Time point described: healthy volunteer bleed at 2 weeks. Unfractionated whole blood yielded total RNA. TCRdb fed the RACE reads into MiXCR, producing one record per CDR3 protein. The data show about 45,000 distinct CDR3 sequences, almost 4.5% seen once. V gene TRBV18 combines with J gene TRBJ1-1; D gene unclear. Specimen: whole blood. The TCR comes from a human donor in good health. Some clones in this sample may be carry-over from other donors' samples. DNA for the CDR3: TGTGCCAGCTCACCACCGCGAGAACAAACGGACACTGAAGCTTTCTTT. It encodes CASSPPREQTDTEAFF.